This T cell receptor beta chain is drawn from a study of response to subunit inactivated influenza vaccine. Points on this clonotype: As yet, its antigen is unknown.

Using its own MiXCR run on the RT-PCR reads, TCRdb lists one record per CDR3 protein. Seen here are 300,000 to 350,000 distinct CDR3 sequences, roughly 22% observed once, and the top ten hold 10% to 13%. CDR1 SGHDN and CDR2 FVKESK come from the germline V gene. V dropped 0 bases and J dropped 3; count of bases not matched to a gene: 4. CDR3 length equals 15 residues. Study-level points and caveats: The authors proposed limited new T cell recruitment per seasonal influenza vaccination.

V gene TRBV14 combines with J gene TRBJ1-2, with TRBD1 matching 7 bases. Sequencing was performed on PBMCs from blood, taken 21 months after vaccination. This clonotype was obtained from a man aged 50-75 years who received an inactivated influenza vaccine. This CDR3 is CASSQDLGGYYGYTF. Here the CDR3 DNA reads TGTGCCAGCAGCCAAGATTTAGGGGGCTACTATGGCTACACCTTC.